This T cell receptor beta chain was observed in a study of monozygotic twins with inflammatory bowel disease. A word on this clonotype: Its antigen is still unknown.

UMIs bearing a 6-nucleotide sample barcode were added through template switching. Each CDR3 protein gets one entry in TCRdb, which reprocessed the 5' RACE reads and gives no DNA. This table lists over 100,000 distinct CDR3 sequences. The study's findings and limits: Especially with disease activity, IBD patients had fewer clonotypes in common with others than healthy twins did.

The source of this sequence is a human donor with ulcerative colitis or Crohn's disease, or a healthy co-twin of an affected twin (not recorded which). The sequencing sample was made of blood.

The CDR3 sequence is CASRFTGDQDEQYF. V and J are TRBV28 and TRBJ2-7; the D gene TCRdb calls, TRBD1, cannot be checked with no DNA. The germline CDR1 and CDR2 sequences are MDHEN and SYDVKM. This CDR3 region has 14 residues.